The 7 T cell receptor beta chains below come from one sample, sequenced in a study of blood T cell repertoires in COVID-19. Clones were sequenced by immunoSEQ multiplex PCR, and TCRdb holds only the in-frame ones, with some missing. This sample has 100,000 or so clones, with 85% to 95% found just once. The sample comprised peripheral blood. The receptors stem from a man aged 45 to 65 with active COVID-19.

This clone was picked up a small number of times. The chain has TRBV28 and TRBJ2-7; no clear D gene. The CDR3 is 14 residues long. V lost 4 bases, J lost 1 base, and 11 bases lay in between. Germline loops: CDR1 MDHEN, CDR2 SYDVKM. CDR3 region: CASSSPSRSYEQYF. The CDR3 DNA sequence: TGTGCCAGCAGTTCCCCCTCCAGGTCCTACGAGCAGTACTTC.

The genes are TRBV5-1 and TRBJ2-7; TRBD2 matches at 8 bases. The V gene end was trimmed by 5 bases and the J gene end by 3 bases; junction bases not matched to a gene: 13. The CDR3 sequence is 16 residues long. The germline V gene has CDR1 SGHRS and CDR2 YFSETQ. In DNA form, the CDR3 reads TGCGCCAGCAGTTTAGCTGTTAGCGGGATCGGCTACGAGCAGTACTTC. Protein product: CASSLAVSGIGYEQYF.

The rearrangement uses TRBV5-1 and TRBJ2-1; 10 nucleotides line up with TRBD1. V lost 0 bases, J lost 7 bases, and 7 bases stayed unmatched. There are 16 residues in the CDR3. Germline V gene sequence: CDR1 SGHRS, CDR2 YFSETQ. The CDR3 DNA reads TGCGCCAGCAGCTTGGGGACCGGGACAGGGGCGAATGAGCAGTTCTTC. Residues: CASSLGTGTGANEQFF.

The V call is TRBV5-1, the J call TRBJ1-1, with a possible D match to TRBD1 (5 bases). The V gene's germline CDR1 is SGHRS and CDR2 YFSETQ. V shed 2 bases and J shed 6 bases, with 11 bases lying between them. CDR3 length equals 13 residues. CDR3 in DNA: TGCGCCAGCAGCTTAGGAGTAGGGGCTGAAGCTTTCTTT. Translating it yields CASSLGVGAEAFF.

The chain employs TRBV14 and TRBJ2-5, with D possibly TRBD2 on 5 matching bases. Trimming left V 2 bases short and J 3 bases short, with 7 bases between. Germline V lookup: CDR1 SGHDN, CDR2 FVKESK. This CDR3 is built from 13 residues. This CDR3 is CASSQIGEETQYF. Written as DNA, the CDR3 is TGTGCCAGCAGCCAAATCGGGGAAGAGACCCAGTACTTC.

The chain has TRBV5-1 and TRBJ2-1; 15 bases match TRBD2. Trimming removed 4 bases from V and 0 bases from J; junction bases left unmatched: 5. The CDR3 loop spans 18 amino acids. Per the germline V gene, CDR1 is SGHRS and CDR2 is YFSETQ. CDR3: CASSDGLAGGGSYNEQFF. DNA of the CDR3: TGCGCCAGCAGCGATGGACTAGCGGGAGGGGGCTCCTACAATGAGCAGTTCTTC.

This clone has just one count. The rearrangement links TRBV18 to TRBJ1-3; a weak D match, TRBD1 (5 bases). The CDR3 consists of 14 residues. Germline CDR1 reads KGHSH; CDR2 reads LQKENI. Trimming took off 6 bases at V and 4 bases at J, with 13 bases between the two ends. The DNA of the CDR3 is TGTGCCAGCTCCCCGGGAGGGGAAGGAAACACCATATATTTT. This sequence encodes CASSPGGEGNTIYF.